The 7 T cell receptor beta chains listed next were all sequenced from one sample in a study of T cell responses to AZD1222 COVID-19 vaccine. Using immunoSEQ multiplex PCR, the repertoire was profiled, and TCRdb retains in-frame clones only, with some absent. The sample includes some 31,000 clones, over 90% of them seen just once. The sequencing used peripheral blood, collected on day 0 of AZD1222 vaccination. Receptors originate from an adult in good health.

The chain combines TRBV13 with TRBJ2-7; 7 bases map to TRBD1. V shed 4 bases and J 1 base; nucleotides not matched to a gene: 13. CDR1 is PRHDT and CDR2 is FYEKMQ in the germline V gene (reference sequence). The CDR3 totals 17 residues. The CDR3 sequence is CASSSRTGMIASYEQYF. The CDR3 bases are TGTGCCAGCAGCTCCAGGACAGGAATGATCGCGTCCTACGAGCAGTACTTC.

The chain employs TRBV3-1 (or the pseudogene TRBV3-2) and TRBJ1-1, with D perhaps matching TRBD1 (6 bases). The CDR3 runs 13 residues. Germline V gives CDR1 LGHDT, CDR2 YNNKEL (reference sequence). V was clipped by 1 base and J by 6 bases, with 9 bases between them. The chain's CDR3 is CASSQVGHAEAFF. The CDR3 DNA reads TGTGCCAGCAGCCAAGTGGGACACGCTGAAGCTTTCTTT.

This clone was counted between two and nine times. The chain uses TRBV5-1 and TRBJ1-1; 8 bases are shared with TRBD1. CDR1 is SGHRS and CDR2 is YFSETQ in the germline V gene. J was trimmed by 2 bases and V by 0 bases; bases with no gene match: 9. The CDR3 loop spans 17 amino acids. The CDR3 loop reads CASSLDPRRGQNTEAFF. CDR3 DNA: TGCGCCAGCAGCTTGGACCCGCGCAGGGGGCAAAACACTGAAGCTTTCTTT. The full variable domain, with the rest looked up from reference TRBV5-1 and TRBJ1-1, is KAGVTQTPRYLIKTRGQQVTLSCSPISGHRSVSWYQQTPGQGLQFLFEYFSETQRNKGNFPGRFSGRQFSNSRSEMNVSTLELGDSALYLCASSLDPRRGQNTEAFFGQGTRLTVV.

This rearrangement joins TRBV27 to TRBJ1-3; perhaps TRBD1 as D (5 bases). The CDR3 contains 15 residues. Germline V gene sequence: CDR1 MNHEY, CDR2 SMNVEV (reference sequence). V was shortened by 4 bases and J by 7 bases, with 17 bases between the two germline ends. The CDR3 DNA reads as TGTGCCAGCAGTTGGGACCGGACTCTGCGGAACACCATATATTTT. The encoded protein is CASSWDRTLRNTIYF.

The chain couples TRBV11-3 to TRBJ2-2; D gene unclear. There are 13 residues in the CDR3. V lost 5 bases and J lost 4, with 8 bases in between. Germline values: CDR1 SGHNT, CDR2 YENEEA. CDR3 sequence (DNA): TGTGCCAGCAGCCTACTTGTCACCGGGGAGCTGTTTTTT. Encoded protein: CASSLLVTGELFF.

The chain combines TRBV10-1 with TRBJ2-3, with D tentatively TRBD1 or TRBD2 (5 bases each). CDR3 length: 14 residues. The V end lost 6 bases, the J end lost 3 bases, and 13 bases lay between the germline ends. CDR1 WNHNN and CDR2 SYGVQD come from the germline V gene (reference sequence). CDR3 sequence: CASSPGGPTDTQYF. CDR3 in DNA: TGCGCCAGCAGCCCTGGGGGACCTACAGATACGCAGTATTTT.

This rearrangement joins TRBV7-8 to TRBJ2-7; D is ambiguous. The CDR3 spans 12 residues. V dropped 4 bases and J dropped 4 bases, with 8 bases sitting between them. Looked up from germline, CDR1 is SGHVS and CDR2 is FQNEAQ. CDR3 bases: TGTGCCAGCAGCTCATCATGGTACGAGCAGTACTTC. It specifies CASSSSWYEQYF.